The 5 T cell receptor beta chains given below trace back to one sample, sequenced in a study of CD8 T cells in Susac syndrome. RNA amounts of roughly 0.5 to 1 ug underwent reverse transcription with random hexamers. MiXCR, run by TCRdb on the immunoSEQ multiplex PCR reads, gives a single entry per CDR3 protein. The sample has 150,000 to 200,000 distinct CDR3 sequences; 95% are singletons. The sequencing sample was made of CD4+ T cells from PBMCs. The receptors derive from a human donor with multiple sclerosis.

The V and J genes are TRBV15 and TRBJ1-2; a weak D match, TRBD1 (5 bases). The CDR3 contains 16 residues. V lost 1 base and J 4 bases, leaving 16 bases between the germline ends. The germline V gene has CDR1 LNHNV and CDR2 YYDKDF (reference sequence). The CDR3 DNA reads TGTGCCACCAGCAGAGGTCCTACCGGGACGGCCTATGGCTACACCTTC. It codes for CATSRGPTGTAYGYTF.

This chain connects TRBV29-1 to TRBJ2-3, with D possibly TRBD1 on 6 matching bases. Germline V CDR1 and CDR2: SQVTM, ANQGSEA. CDR3 length equals 14 residues. Trimming left V 4 bases short and J 4 bases short, with 15 bases between. CDR3 nucleotide sequence: TGCAGCGTTGGAGGAGACAGGCCATCAGATACGCAGTATTTT. It specifies CSVGGDRPSDTQYF.

This chain joins TRBV29-1 and TRBJ2-5, with 7 bases identical to TRBD2. The CDR3 totals 13 residues. The V gene's germline CDR1 is SQVTM and CDR2 ANQGSEA. CDR3 region: CSIRGGSRETQYF. The CDR3 DNA sequence: TGCAGTATCCGCGGGGGATCCCGAGAGACCCAGTACTTC.

This clonotype has a single count. The chain carries TRBV29-1 and TRBJ1-2, with D perhaps TRBD1 (5 bases). The CDR3 extends over 13 amino acids. Trimming pared 2 bases from V and 4 bases from J, leaving 11 bases between. Per the germline V gene, CDR1 is SQVTM and CDR2 is ANQGSEA. Here the CDR3 DNA reads TGCAGCGTTGAAAAAAGGGACGGCTATGGCTACACCTTC. It is translated as CSVEKRDGYGYTF.

The chain recombines TRBV25-1 with TRBJ1-6; the match to TRBD1 covers 10 bases. Looked up from germline, CDR1 is MGHDK and CDR2 is SYGVNS. After removal of 4 bases from V and 10 bases from J, the junction contained 13 bases not matched to a gene. The CDR3 length is 17 residues. The CDR3 region has the DNA TGTGCCAGCAGTGTAGCCGGGACAGGGGCTTCCGAATCACCCCTCCACTTT. Translation gives CASSVAGTGASESPLHF. The full variable domain, its missing parts supplied by reference TRBV25-1 and TRBJ1-6, is EADIYQTPRYLVIGTGKKITLECSQTMGHDKMYWYQQDPGMELHLIHYSYGVNSTEKGDLSSESTVSRIRTEHFPLTLESARPSHTSQYLCASSVAGTGASESPLHFGNGTRLTVT.